A single sample is the source of the 4 T cell receptor beta chains below, sequenced in a study of tumor-infiltrating lymphocytes in primary liver carcinoma. Priming with a constant-region primer yielded TCR beta cDNA from about 450 ng total RNA. Three rounds of nested multiplex PCR with slightly modified ARM-PCR produced TCR beta libraries. TRBV1-TRBV30 forward primers and a C-beta reverse primer were used in the first two PCR rounds, which each ran for approximately 9 cycles. TCRdb recomputed calls from the multiplex PCR reads with MiXCR, one row per CDR3 protein. The sample lists roughly 100,000 distinct CDR3 sequences, around 73% occurring once. Joint extraction of RNA and DNA used 20-30 mg of bulk tissue that was unsorted. The specimen sequenced was liver tumor tissue from sampling region 2. Described subset: tumor region T2, inferior pole. The receptors here all came from a woman aged 60-75 years with primary liver carcinoma and hepatitis B virus infection.

As for this clonotype: Sequence at one end of the junction differs from germline and may be a read error. The chain employs TRBV6-1 and TRBJ1-1, with D possibly matching TRBD1 (6 bases). The V gene's germline CDR1 is MNHNS and CDR2 SASEGT. The CDR3 covers 13 residues. This CDR3 reads CASSRQEDTEAFF. The CDR3, as DNA: TGCGCCAGCAGTCGACAGGAGGATACTGAAGCTTTCTTT.

On this clonotype: A read error may explain this, as a much larger clone is one base away. This is likely a read error, given that the CDR3 carries no conserved phenylalanine or tryptophan at its end. The chain carries TRBV7-8 and TRBJ2-5; tentatively, D is TRBD1 (6 bases). V shed 3 bases and J shed 5 bases, with 10 bases lying between them. Germline values: CDR1 SGHVS, CDR2 FQNEAQ. This CDR3 is built from 13 residues. CDR3 sequence reads: CASSFTGMETQYS. CDR3 nucleotides: TGTGCCAGCAGCTTCACAGGGATGGAGACCCAGTACTCC.

The rearrangement joins TRBV29-1 to TRBJ2-5; D is tentatively TRBD1 or TRBD2 (5 bases each). V was trimmed by 0 bases and J by 7 bases, leaving 15 bases between them. Germline V gene sequence: CDR1 SQVTM, CDR2 ANQGSEA. The CDR3 has 14 amino acids. Written as DNA, the CDR3 is TGCAGCGTTGAAGATCGCCCAGCGAGGGGGACCCAGTACTTC. It is translated as CSVEDRPARGTQYF.

On this clonotype itself: It may be a read error: a sequence one base away is much more abundant. This chain uses TRBV5-1 with TRBJ2-7, with TRBD2 as a possible D gene (6 bases). This CDR3 has 14 residues. Germline lookup yields CDR1 SGHRS and CDR2 YFSETQ. V was clipped by 1 base and J by 2 bases, with 10 bases between them. CDR3 in amino acids: CASSLRDSAYEQYF. The DNA of the CDR3 is TGCGCCAGCAGCTTGAGGGACTCCGCCTACGAGCAGTACTTC.